The clone carrying this T cell receptor beta chain was counted ten times or more. What it binds is unknown. This entry comes from a study of CD8 T cells in ankylosing spondylitis. Study-wide results and limits: Seemingly distinctive of ankylosing spondylitis blood was a TCR beta motif formed by eight highly homologous variants. Disease-associated clonotypes exhibited CD8+ identity and were relatively infrequent in peripheral blood.

Germline CDR1 SQVTM, CDR2 ANQGSEA. CDR3 length: 13 residues. V was shortened by 4 bases and J by 2 bases, with 10 bases between the two germline ends. In making TCR beta libraries, quantitative 5'-RACE with molecular barcodes was used. In TCRdb, the 5' RACE reads were re-called with MiXCR into one record per CDR3 protein. The sample lists approximately 540,000 distinct CDR3 sequences, roughly 13% seen once, with about 6.8% in the top ten. The rearrangement joins TRBV29-1 to TRBJ2-3; D uncertain. Sequenced: blood, either unsorted or a sorted T cell fraction (not recorded which). The sequence was obtained from a male donor with ankylosing spondylitis. The CDR3 sequence: CSVGGYPTDTQYF. The CDR3 bases are TGCAGCGTTGGAGGCTACCCCACAGATACGCAGTATTTT.